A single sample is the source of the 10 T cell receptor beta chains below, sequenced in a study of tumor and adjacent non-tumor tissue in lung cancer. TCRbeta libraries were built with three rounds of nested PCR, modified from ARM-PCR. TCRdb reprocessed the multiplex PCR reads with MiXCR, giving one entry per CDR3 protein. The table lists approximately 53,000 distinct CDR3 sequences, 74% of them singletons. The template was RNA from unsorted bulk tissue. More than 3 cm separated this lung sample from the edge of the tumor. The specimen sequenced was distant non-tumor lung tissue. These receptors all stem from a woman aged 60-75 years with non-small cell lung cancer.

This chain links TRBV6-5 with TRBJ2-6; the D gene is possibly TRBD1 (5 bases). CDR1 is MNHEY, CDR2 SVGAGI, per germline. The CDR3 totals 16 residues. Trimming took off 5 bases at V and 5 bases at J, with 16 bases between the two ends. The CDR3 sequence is CASSPTDRSWANVLTF. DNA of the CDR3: TGTGCCAGCAGTCCAACAGACAGATCGTGGGCCAACGTCCTGACTTTC.

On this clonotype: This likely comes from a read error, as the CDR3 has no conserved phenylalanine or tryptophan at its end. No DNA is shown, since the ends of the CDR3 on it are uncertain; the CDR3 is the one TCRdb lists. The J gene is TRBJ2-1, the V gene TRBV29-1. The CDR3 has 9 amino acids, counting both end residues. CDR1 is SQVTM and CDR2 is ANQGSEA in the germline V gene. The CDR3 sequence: CSVGNEQSS.

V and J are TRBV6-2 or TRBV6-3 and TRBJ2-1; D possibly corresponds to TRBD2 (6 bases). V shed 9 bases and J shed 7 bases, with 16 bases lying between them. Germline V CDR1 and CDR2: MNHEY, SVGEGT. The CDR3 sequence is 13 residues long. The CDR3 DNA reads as TGTGCCAGTAGAGAGGGAGGAGTAAATGAGCAGTTCTTC. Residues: CASREGGVNEQFF.

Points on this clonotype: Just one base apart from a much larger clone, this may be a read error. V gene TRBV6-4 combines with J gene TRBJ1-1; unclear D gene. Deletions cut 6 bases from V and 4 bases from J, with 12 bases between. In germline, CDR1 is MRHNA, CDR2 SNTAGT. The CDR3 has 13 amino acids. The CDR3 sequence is CASSSGPVTEAFF. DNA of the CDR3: TGTGCCAGCAGCTCTGGACCGGTCACTGAAGCTTTCTTT.

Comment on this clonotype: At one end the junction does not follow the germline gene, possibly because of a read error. The CDR3 reads CAISPRGSWEDTQYF. Written as DNA, the CDR3 is TGTGCCATCAGTCCCAGGGGGTCTTGGGAAGATACGCAGTATTTT. This chain joins TRBV28 and TRBJ2-3; 7 bases map to TRBD1. CDR3 length: 15 amino acids. Germline V gene sequence: CDR1 MDHEN, CDR2 SYDVKM.

The CDR3: CATWDESYEQYF. CDR3 coding DNA: TGCGCAACCTGGGACGAATCCTACGAGCAGTACTTC. The J gene is TRBJ2-7, the V gene TRBV4-3; tentatively, D is TRBD1 or TRBD2 (5 bases each). There are 12 residues in the CDR3. Germline CDR1 is LGHNA and CDR2 is YSLEER.

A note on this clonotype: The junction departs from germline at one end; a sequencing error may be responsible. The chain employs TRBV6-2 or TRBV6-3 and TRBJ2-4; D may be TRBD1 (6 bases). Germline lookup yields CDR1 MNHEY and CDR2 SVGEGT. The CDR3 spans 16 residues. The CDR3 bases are TGTGCAAGCAGTGCTGACAGGTTAAGAGCCAAAAACATTAAGTACTTC. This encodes CASSADRLRAKNIKYF.

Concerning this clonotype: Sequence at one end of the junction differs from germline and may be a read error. CDR3 amino acids: CASSDLDSFFNENLFF. CDR3 DNA sequence: TGTGCCAGCAGTGATTTAGACAGCTTCTTTAATGAAAACCTGTTTTTT. V gene TRBV28 combines with J gene TRBJ1-4; maybe TRBD1 (5 bases). This CDR3 region has 16 residues. In germline, CDR1 is MDHEN, CDR2 SYDVKM.

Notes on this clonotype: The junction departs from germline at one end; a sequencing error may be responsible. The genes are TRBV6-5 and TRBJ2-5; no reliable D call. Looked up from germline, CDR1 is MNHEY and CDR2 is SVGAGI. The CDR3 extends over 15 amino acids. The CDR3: CTSSYRDTSGETQYF. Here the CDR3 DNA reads TGTACCAGCAGTTACCGTGACACCTCTGGAGAGACCCAGTATTTC.

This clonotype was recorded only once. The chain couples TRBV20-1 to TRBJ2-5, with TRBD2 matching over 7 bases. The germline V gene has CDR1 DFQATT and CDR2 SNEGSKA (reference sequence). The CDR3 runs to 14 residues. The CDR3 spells CRAGGGGSPQTQYF. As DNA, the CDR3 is TGCAGAGCTGGGGGGGGAGGTTCCCCCCAGACCCAGTACTTC.